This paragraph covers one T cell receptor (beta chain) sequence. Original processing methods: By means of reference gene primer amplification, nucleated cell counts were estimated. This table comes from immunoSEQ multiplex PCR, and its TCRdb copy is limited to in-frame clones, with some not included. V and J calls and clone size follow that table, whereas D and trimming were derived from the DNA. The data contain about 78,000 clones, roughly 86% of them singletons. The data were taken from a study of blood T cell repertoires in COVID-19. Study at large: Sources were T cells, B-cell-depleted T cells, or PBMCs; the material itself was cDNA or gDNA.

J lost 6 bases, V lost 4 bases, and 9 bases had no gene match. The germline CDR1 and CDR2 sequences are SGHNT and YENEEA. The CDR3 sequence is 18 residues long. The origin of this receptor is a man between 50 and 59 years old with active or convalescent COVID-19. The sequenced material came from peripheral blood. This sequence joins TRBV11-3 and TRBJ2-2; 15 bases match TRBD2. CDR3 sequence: CASSSGLAGGRDAGELFF. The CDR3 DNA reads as TGTGCCAGCAGCTCCGGACTAGCGGGGGGGCGAGACGCCGGGGAGCTGTTTTTT.